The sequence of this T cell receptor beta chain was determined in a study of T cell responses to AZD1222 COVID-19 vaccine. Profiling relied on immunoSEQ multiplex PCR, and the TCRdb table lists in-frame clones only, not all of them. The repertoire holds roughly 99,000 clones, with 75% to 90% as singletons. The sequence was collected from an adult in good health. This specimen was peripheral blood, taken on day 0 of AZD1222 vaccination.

In DNA, the CDR3 is TGTGCCAGCAGCGTAGTTTTGGGTAACACTGAAGCTTTCTTT. Translation: CASSVVLGNTEAFF. This chain connects TRBV9 to TRBJ1-1; D call uncertain. CDR3 length: 14 residues. V was cut by 0 bases and J by 2 bases, with 8 bases left in between. The V gene's germline CDR1 is SGDLS and CDR2 YYNGEE.